These T cell receptor beta chains were read from a single sample in a study of cytomegalovirus exposure and HLA in healthy donors. Libraries were prepared by immunoSEQ multiplex PCR; TCRdb keeps only in-frame clonotypes and omits some of them. The table has 130,000 or so clones, around 84% seen once. Sequencing input: PBMCs. Receptor source: a young man in good health and CMV-seronegative. The CDR3 runs from the conserved cysteine through the conserved F or W. The D gene is left open where the match is weak. Size values are once, few and many counts, or a class for expanded clones, and some rows have none.

TGCGCCAGCAGCCAATTATACAGGGATAACTATGGCTACACCTTC,CASSQLYRDNYGYTF,-,-,TRBV4-3,TRBJ1-2,15
TGTGCCAGCAGCTCCCTGGAGGATGAGCAGTTCTTC,CASSSLEDEQFF,-,-,TRBV7-6,TRBJ2-1,12
TGTGCCAGTAGTGCGACAGGTCCAGGGCAGGCAGATACGCAGTATTTT,CASSATGPGQADTQYF,-,-,TRBV19,TRBJ2-3,16
TGTGCCAGTAGTATAGCCTTCAACACCGGGGAGCTGTTTTTT,CASSIAFNTGELFF,-,-,TRBV19,TRBJ2-2,14
TGTGCCAGCAGCTTAGATGACAGGGCCTTCTATGGCTACACCTTC,CASSLDDRAFYGYTF,TRBD1,-,TRBV7-2,TRBJ1-2,15
TGCGCCAGCAGCCAAGAAAGGCTCGGAGGTCGGGGACAAGAGACCCAGTACTTC,CASSQERLGGRGQETQYF,-,once,TRBV4-1,TRBJ2-5,18
TGTGCCAGCAGTCGTGACAGGGGCTATGGCTACACCTTC,CASSRDRGYGYTF,TRBD1,few,TRBV6-5,TRBJ1-2,13
TGTGCCAGCACCTCTACAGGGGGATCGACTGAAGCTTTCTTT,CASTSTGGSTEAFF,TRBD1,-,TRBV5-4,TRBJ1-1,14
TGTGCCAGCAGTGAAACAGGGGATTCTGGAAACACCATATATTTT,CASSETGDSGNTIYF,TRBD1,-,TRBV6-1,TRBJ1-3,15
TGTGCCAGTAGTGCAAGACAGGGATTACAAGAGACCCAGTACTTC,CASSARQGLQETQYF,TRBD1,once,TRBV19,TRBJ2-5,15
TGCGCCAGCAGCCAAGATCGGGACAGCTATGGCTACACCTTC,CASSQDRDSYGYTF,TRBD1,few,TRBV4-1,TRBJ1-2,14
TGTGCCAGCACCGATCGGACAGCCTGGCCCTATGGCTACACCTTC,CASTDRTAWPYGYTF,-,once,TRBV27,TRBJ1-2,15
TGTGCCAGCAGCTTACCAGGGTATAAGCAGTTCTTC,CASSLPGYKQFF,-,-,TRBV7-9,TRBJ2-1,12
TGTGCCAGCAGTTTAGGGGGACTAGCGTCCTACGAGCAGTACTTC,CASSLGGLASYEQYF,TRBD2,-,TRBV27,TRBJ2-7,15
TGTGCCAGCAGGGGGACAGGGCACAATGAGCAGTTCTTC,CASRGTGHNEQFF,TRBD1,few,TRBV2,TRBJ2-1,13
TGCGCCAGCAGCTTAACAAGCGGGGGCGAGTACAATGAGCAGTTCTTC,CASSLTSGGEYNEQFF,TRBD2,-,TRBV5-1,TRBJ2-1,16
TGTGCCAGCAGCTACGGGATCACCGGGGAGCTGTTTTTT,CASSYGITGELFF,-,-,TRBV7-9,TRBJ2-2,13
TGTGCCAGCAGCTTTGCGGGGGCGAAGCAGCCCCAGCATTTT,CASSFAGAKQPQHF,-,-,TRBV5-6,TRBJ1-5,14
TGTGCCAGCAAGGGGACAGGAGGCTACACCTTC,CASKGTGGYTF,TRBD1,-,TRBV6-5,TRBJ1-2,11
TGTGCCAGCAGCCCAACTAGATGGGAAGGTGAAAAACTGTTTTTT,CASSPTRWEGEKLFF,-,-,TRBV7-6,TRBJ1-4,15
TGCGCCAGCAGCACCGGGGGGCTCTCTGGAAACACCATATATTTT,CASSTGGLSGNTIYF,-,-,TRBV5-1,TRBJ1-3,15
TGTGCCAGCAGCCCGAGTGGGGGGAATCAGCCCCAGCATTTT,CASSPSGGNQPQHF,-,few,TRBV7-3,TRBJ1-5,14
TGTGCCAGCAGCTTAAGTCCCAGCTATGGCTACACCTTC,CASSLSPSYGYTF,-,-,TRBV7-9,TRBJ1-2,13
TGTGCCAGCAAGGGGGCCTACGAGCAGTACTTC,CASKGAYEQYF,-,few,TRBV6-1,TRBJ2-7,11
TGTGCCAGCAGCCCACAGCTTATGAACACTGAAGCTTTCTTT,CASSPQLMNTEAFF,-,-,TRBV5-6,TRBJ1-1,14
TGCGCCAGCAGAAGGGGAGAGGGGAGGACTGAAGCTTTCTTT,CASRRGEGRTEAFF,-,-,TRBV5-1,TRBJ1-1,14
TGTGCCAGCAGTTTACGGGGCTCTGGAAACACCATATATTTT,CASSLRGSGNTIYF,-,-,TRBV27,TRBJ1-3,14
TGCGCCAGCAGCTTAGGGTGGACAGGGGGTAATGAGCAGTTCTTC,CASSLGWTGGNEQFF,TRBD1,-,TRBV5-1,TRBJ2-1,15
TGTGCCAGCTCCCGAACTACGACCGGGGAGCTGTTTTTT,CASSRTTTGELFF,-,-,TRBV18,TRBJ2-2,13
TGTGCCAGCAGCTCTGGACAGGACGATATCTCCTACGAGCAGTACTTC,CASSSGQDDISYEQYF,TRBD1,-,TRBV7-9,TRBJ2-7,16
TGTGCCAGCAGCCCCACCGGGACTAGCGGGTACAATGAGCAGTTCTTC,CASSPTGTSGYNEQFF,TRBD2,-,TRBV11-2,TRBJ2-1,16
TGCGCCAGCAGCCAGCGGCACCCAGATACGCAGTATTTT,CASSQRHPDTQYF,-,-,TRBV4-1,TRBJ2-3,13
TGTGCCAGCAGCAGAGACAGGGGTCTTTCAGAAGAAGCTTTCTTT,CASSRDRGLSEEAFF,TRBD1,-,TRBV11-1,TRBJ1-1,15
TGTGCCAGCTCCCCTCTGCCTCTACGGGATAGGAATGAGCAGTTCTTC,CASSPLPLRDRNEQFF,-,few,TRBV18,TRBJ2-1,16
TGTGCCAGCAGTGTTACAGGGCTTAATCAGCCCCAGCATTTT,CASSVTGLNQPQHF,-,-,TRBV6-5,TRBJ1-5,14
TGTGCCAGCAGCTTATCGGGAGGGGCTGAAGCTTTCTTT,CASSLSGGAEAFF,-,few,TRBV7-6,TRBJ1-1,13
TGTGCCAGCAGTACCAGGGTTAATGAGCAGTTCTTC,CASSTRVNEQFF,-,-,TRBV27,TRBJ2-1,12
TGTGCCAGCAGCGTTGCCGGGACATCCTACGAGCAGTACTTC,CASSVAGTSYEQYF,-,once,TRBV9,TRBJ2-7,14
TGTGCCATCAGTGGCGGGACAGGGGAAAAACTGTTTTTT,CAISGGTGEKLFF,TRBD1,-,TRBV10-3,TRBJ1-4,13
TGTGCCAGCACGTATTCGGGGATTTCCTACAATGAGCAGTTCTTC,CASTYSGISYNEQFF,-,-,TRBV6-6,TRBJ2-1,15
TGTGCCAGTAGTACGCGACGGGGGACCCTCCAAGAGACCCAGTACTTC,CASSTRRGTLQETQYF,-,-,TRBV19,TRBJ2-5,16
TGTGCCAGCAGTTCGGGACAGGTTCCCCCGTACGAGCAGTACTTC,CASSSGQVPPYEQYF,TRBD1,-,TRBV6-5,TRBJ2-7,15
TGTGCCAGCAGCTTAGTTGGCGGGGTCACAGATACGCAGTATTTT,CASSLVGGVTDTQYF,-,-,TRBV7-8,TRBJ2-3,15
TGTGCCAGCAGTTACTCGTCAGGGGTGTTGGATTCACCCCTCCACTTT,CASSYSSGVLDSPLHF,-,-,TRBV6-5,TRBJ1-6,16
TGTGCCAGCAGCGACTGGACTAGCTCCCATGAGCAGTTCTTC,CASSDWTSSHEQFF,TRBD2,-,TRBV11-3,TRBJ2-1,14
TGTGCCAGTGTCGCCAGGCCCAACACTGAAGCTTTCTTT,CASVARPNTEAFF,-,-,TRBV13,TRBJ1-1,13
TGCAGCGTTGCAGCACAGGTTCAAGAGACCCAGTACTTC,CSVAAQVQETQYF,-,-,TRBV29-1,TRBJ2-5,13
TGTGCCATCAGTGAGACGGCTAGCGGAAACCTCTACAATGAGCAGTTCTTC,CAISETASGNLYNEQFF,TRBD2,-,TRBV10-3,TRBJ2-1,17
TGTGCCAGCAGCTTAGCAACCTTCGGGATAACCTACGAGCAGTACTTC,CASSLATFGITYEQYF,-,-,TRBV7-9,TRBJ2-7,16
TGTGCCAGCAGTTACGCCAAACCCGGGACAGGAAACATTCAGTACTTC,CASSYAKPGTGNIQYF,TRBD1,few,TRBV6-5,TRBJ2-4,16
TGTGCCAGCAGCTCTCCGGGACAGGGAAATCTAAAACTGTTTTTT,CASSSPGQGNLKLFF,TRBD1,once,TRBV7-9,TRBJ1-4,15
TGTGCCAGCTCAGAGGGACAGCGAATTGAAAAACTGTTTTTT,CASSEGQRIEKLFF,TRBD1,once,TRBV28,TRBJ1-4,14
TGTGCCAGCAGTCCCCTAGGTAGCGGGGGGCCCACAGATACGCAGTATTTT,CASSPLGSGGPTDTQYF,TRBD2,-,TRBV27,TRBJ2-3,17
TGTGCCAGCAGTTCCAGCGGGAACCCGCCGGAGCAGTTCTTC,CASSSSGNPPEQFF,TRBD2,-,TRBV6-5,TRBJ2-1,14
TGTGCCATATTACAGGGGGCGAGGGGCTACACCTTC,CAILQGARGYTF,TRBD1,-,TRBV6-6,TRBJ1-2,12
TGTGCCAGCAAACACAGGGGGCGCTACGAGCAGTACTTC,CASKHRGRYEQYF,TRBD1,-,TRBV6-1,TRBJ2-7,13
TGTGCCAGCAGTTTACGGGCGGGGGGGCTCTACGAGCAGTACTTC,CASSLRAGGLYEQYF,TRBD2,-,TRBV27,TRBJ2-7,15
TGTGCCAGCAGTGAAGGGTCAGGGAGGACAGATACGCAGTATTTT,CASSEGSGRTDTQYF,-,-,TRBV2,TRBJ2-3,15
TGTTCCAGCAGCTCTCGACAGGCGTTGAACACTGAAGCTTTCTTT,CSSSSRQALNTEAFF,-,-,TRBV7-9,TRBJ1-1,15